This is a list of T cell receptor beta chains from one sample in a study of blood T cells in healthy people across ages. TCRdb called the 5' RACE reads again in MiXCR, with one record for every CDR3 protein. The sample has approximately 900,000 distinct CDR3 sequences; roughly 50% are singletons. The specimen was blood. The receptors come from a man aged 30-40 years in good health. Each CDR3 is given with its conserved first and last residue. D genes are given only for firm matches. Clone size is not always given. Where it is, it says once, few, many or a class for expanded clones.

cdr3_aa: CASSGTVSGANVLTF
j_call: TRBJ2-6
d_call: TRBD1
clone_size: few
v_call: TRBV2

cdr3_aa: CASSARTSGDSQETQYF
j_call: TRBJ2-5
d_call: TRBD2
clone_size: NA
v_call: TRBV7-6

cdr3_aa: CASSGPSSSSYNEQFF
j_call: TRBJ2-1
d_call: NA
clone_size: once
v_call: TRBV5-1

cdr3_aa: CASSFLRTEEKLFF
j_call: TRBJ1-4
d_call: NA
clone_size: NA
v_call: TRBV27

cdr3_aa: CASSKGRDSYLPSTDTQYF
j_call: TRBJ2-3
d_call: NA
clone_size: NA
v_call: TRBV21-1

cdr3_aa: CSASPTPNTEAFF
j_call: TRBJ1-1
d_call: NA
clone_size: NA
v_call: TRBV20-1

cdr3_aa: CSGQESNYGYTF
j_call: TRBJ1-2
d_call: NA
clone_size: NA
v_call: TRBV29-1

cdr3_aa: CASREESHGYTF
j_call: TRBJ1-2
d_call: NA
clone_size: NA
v_call: TRBV5-5

cdr3_aa: CASSPQSGANVLTF
j_call: TRBJ2-6
d_call: NA
clone_size: few
v_call: TRBV5-5

cdr3_aa: CASSLGDRIANYGYTF
j_call: TRBJ1-2
d_call: NA
clone_size: NA
v_call: TRBV5-1

cdr3_aa: CASSLAGQGETQYF
j_call: TRBJ2-5
d_call: TRBD1
clone_size: few
v_call: TRBV4-3

cdr3_aa: CASLGRTGDSYNEQFF
j_call: TRBJ2-1
d_call: TRBD1
clone_size: few
v_call: TRBV28

cdr3_aa: CASKLDGISTGELFF
j_call: TRBJ2-2
d_call: NA
clone_size: NA
v_call: TRBV6-1

cdr3_aa: CASSEGGTSYGYTF
j_call: TRBJ1-2
d_call: NA
clone_size: NA
v_call: TRBV25-1

cdr3_aa: CASSVQGAEYEQYF
j_call: TRBJ2-7
d_call: TRBD1
clone_size: NA
v_call: TRBV6-1

cdr3_aa: CASSQGRASNQPQHF
j_call: TRBJ1-5
d_call: NA
clone_size: NA
v_call: TRBV4-3

cdr3_aa: CASSQDRPAGAYNEQFF
j_call: TRBJ2-1
d_call: TRBD2
clone_size: many
v_call: TRBV4-2

cdr3_aa: CASSLSRGRADTQYF
j_call: TRBJ2-3
d_call: NA
clone_size: NA
v_call: TRBV7-2

cdr3_aa: CSPRPGRGSREQYF
j_call: TRBJ2-7
d_call: TRBD1
clone_size: few
v_call: TRBV20-1

cdr3_aa: CASSLRQGPKTDAQYF
j_call: TRBJ2-3
d_call: TRBD1
clone_size: NA
v_call: TRBV7-2

cdr3_aa: CIARVLGQGDTQYF
j_call: TRBJ2-3
d_call: TRBD1
clone_size: NA
v_call: TRBV20-1

cdr3_aa: CASSRRLANYQETQYF
j_call: TRBJ2-5
d_call: TRBD2
clone_size: NA
v_call: TRBV5-6

cdr3_aa: CASSLGRGTYNEQFF
j_call: TRBJ2-1
d_call: NA
clone_size: NA
v_call: TRBV28

cdr3_aa: CASSVHQGTDTQYF
j_call: TRBJ2-3
d_call: NA
clone_size: few
v_call: TRBV28

cdr3_aa: CATTTETNEKLFF
j_call: TRBJ1-4
d_call: NA
clone_size: few
v_call: TRBV7-9

cdr3_aa: CSARAKETYTEAFF
j_call: TRBJ1-1
d_call: NA
clone_size: NA
v_call: TRBV20-1

cdr3_aa: CASSLEENSYNEQYF
j_call: TRBJ2-5
d_call: NA
clone_size: once
v_call: TRBV7-3

cdr3_aa: CASSLVTTANTGELFF
j_call: TRBJ2-2
d_call: NA
clone_size: NA
v_call: TRBV7-2

cdr3_aa: CASSSRTGRVTEAFF
j_call: TRBJ1-1
d_call: NA
clone_size: NA
v_call: TRBV6-2/TRBV6-3

cdr3_aa: CSVPGLRGYEQYF
j_call: TRBJ2-7
d_call: NA
clone_size: few
v_call: TRBV29-1

cdr3_aa: CASSSAATGNYEQYF
j_call: NA
d_call: TRBD1
clone_size: NA
v_call: TRBV5-6

cdr3_aa: CASSLDVGGPGYTF
j_call: TRBJ1-2
d_call: NA
clone_size: NA
v_call: TRBV13

cdr3_aa: CSARSGFGANVLTF
j_call: TRBJ2-6
d_call: NA
clone_size: NA
v_call: TRBV20-1

cdr3_aa: CASSLLLAGVNEQYF
j_call: TRBJ2-7
d_call: TRBD2
clone_size: NA
v_call: TRBV27

cdr3_aa: CATSSSQAPYSNQPQHF
j_call: TRBJ1-5
d_call: NA
clone_size: NA
v_call: TRBV24-1

cdr3_aa: CASRAGTGQIGEQYF
j_call: TRBJ2-7
d_call: TRBD1
clone_size: few
v_call: TRBV6-5

cdr3_aa: CASSLVPSGVLYQETQYF
j_call: TRBJ2-5
d_call: TRBD2
clone_size: NA
v_call: TRBV11-1

cdr3_aa: CATSDRQGIETQYF
j_call: TRBJ2-5
d_call: TRBD1
clone_size: many
v_call: TRBV24-1

cdr3_aa: CASRPPGQGRYNEQFF
j_call: TRBJ2-1
d_call: TRBD1
clone_size: NA
v_call: TRBV7-2

cdr3_aa: CASSLAPGDQETPYF
j_call: TRBJ2-5
d_call: NA
clone_size: NA
v_call: TRBV5-1

cdr3_aa: CASIGSRVGQETQYF
j_call: TRBJ2-5
d_call: NA
clone_size: few
v_call: TRBV6-1

cdr3_aa: CASSERGKQPQHF
j_call: TRBJ1-5
d_call: NA
clone_size: NA
v_call: TRBV7-2

cdr3_aa: CASSAAGGPDTQYF
j_call: TRBJ2-3
d_call: TRBD1
clone_size: NA
v_call: TRBV6-1

cdr3_aa: CASSSLGTTVSDIQYF
j_call: TRBJ2-4
d_call: NA
clone_size: NA
v_call: TRBV3-1

cdr3_aa: CSVRMTGVQFF
j_call: TRBJ2-1
d_call: NA
clone_size: few
v_call: TRBV29-1

cdr3_aa: CASSPSFQGESSYGYTF
j_call: TRBJ1-2
d_call: TRBD1
clone_size: NA
v_call: TRBV7-9

cdr3_aa: CASSVSGGPPSTDTQYF
j_call: TRBJ2-3
d_call: TRBD2
clone_size: NA
v_call: TRBV9

cdr3_aa: CASTKTSGDSYEQYF
j_call: TRBJ2-7
d_call: TRBD2
clone_size: NA
v_call: TRBV28

cdr3_aa: CASSRPGVGNTVAFF
j_call: TRBJ1-1
d_call: NA
clone_size: NA
v_call: TRBV2

cdr3_aa: CASSPETVSYNEQFF
j_call: TRBJ2-1
d_call: NA
clone_size: NA
v_call: TRBV14

cdr3_aa: CASSQDWQLSYEQYF
j_call: TRBJ2-7
d_call: NA
clone_size: NA
v_call: TRBV3-1

cdr3_aa: CASSFGGAIKSPLHF
j_call: TRBJ1-6
d_call: NA
clone_size: NA
v_call: TRBV27

cdr3_aa: CSARRGWDSNQPQHF
j_call: TRBJ1-5
d_call: NA
clone_size: NA
v_call: TRBV20-1

cdr3_aa: CASTSLTGGSQPQHF
j_call: TRBJ1-5
d_call: TRBD1
clone_size: few
v_call: TRBV2

cdr3_aa: CASSGTDSYGYTF
j_call: TRBJ1-2
d_call: NA
clone_size: NA
v_call: TRBV6-5